This entry features one T cell receptor beta chain sequence. What it binds is not known. This specimen belongs to a study of blood T cells in healthy people across ages. A J-beta primer mix and a sample-barcoded 5' primer were used in a second PCR of roughly 6 to 12 cycles. TCRdb re-derived calls from the 5' RACE reads in MiXCR, one entry per CDR3 protein. Of hundreds of thousands of distinct CDR3 sequences listed, 55% to 70% are singletons. Samples each had at least 6 micrograms of total RNA extracted. V shed 0 bases and J shed 6 bases, with 12 bases lying between them. Germline loops: CDR1 MNHEY, CDR2 SVGAGI. CDR3 size: 15 residues. Study-wide points: In these data, TCR beta diversity tracked strongly with naive T cell percentage. Those diversity estimates obtained from one million T cells were thought to be underestimates. The unknown donor CMV status may have confounded expanded clonotype changes.

The chain couples TRBV6-5 to TRBJ2-1; possible D gene TRBD2, 5 bases. Sample: blood. This TCR came from a young man in good health. The CDR3 DNA follows: TGTGCCAGCAGTTACTCGTTCGGGGTGAGCAATGAGCAGTTCTTC. This sequence encodes CASSYSFGVSNEQFF.